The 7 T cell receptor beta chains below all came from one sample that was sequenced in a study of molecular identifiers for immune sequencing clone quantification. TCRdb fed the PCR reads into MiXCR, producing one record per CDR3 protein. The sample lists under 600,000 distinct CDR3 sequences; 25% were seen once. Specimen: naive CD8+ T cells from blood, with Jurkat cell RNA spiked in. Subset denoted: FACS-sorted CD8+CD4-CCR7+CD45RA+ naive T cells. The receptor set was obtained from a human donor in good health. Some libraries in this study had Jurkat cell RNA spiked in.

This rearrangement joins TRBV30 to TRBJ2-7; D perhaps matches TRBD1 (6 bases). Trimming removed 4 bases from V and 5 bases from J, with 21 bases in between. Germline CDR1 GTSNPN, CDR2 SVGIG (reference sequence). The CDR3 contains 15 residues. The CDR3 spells CAWTHPRQVSHEQYF. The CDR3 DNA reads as TGTGCCTGGACCCATCCCCGACAGGTATCCCACGAGCAGTACTTC. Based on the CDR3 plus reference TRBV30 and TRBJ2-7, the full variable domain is SQTIHQWPATLVQPVGSPLSLECTVEGTSNPNLYWYRQAAGRGLQLLFYSVGIGQISSEVPQNLSASRPQDRQFILSSKKLLLSDSGFYLCAWTHPRQVSHEQYFGPGTRLTVT.

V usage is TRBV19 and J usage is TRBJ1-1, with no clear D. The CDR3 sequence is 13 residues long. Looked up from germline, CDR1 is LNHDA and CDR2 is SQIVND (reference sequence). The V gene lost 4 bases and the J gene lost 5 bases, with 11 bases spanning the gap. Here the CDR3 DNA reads TGTGCCAGTAGTACTATGGGTGGAACTGAAGCTTTCTTT. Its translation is CASSTMGGTEAFF.

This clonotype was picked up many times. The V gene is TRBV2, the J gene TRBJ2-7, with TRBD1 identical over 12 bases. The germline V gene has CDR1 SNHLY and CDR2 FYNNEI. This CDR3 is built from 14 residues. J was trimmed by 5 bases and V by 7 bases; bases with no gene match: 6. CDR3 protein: CASIWDRGQDEQYF. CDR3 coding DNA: TGTGCCAGCATTTGGGACAGGGGGCAAGACGAGCAGTACTTC.

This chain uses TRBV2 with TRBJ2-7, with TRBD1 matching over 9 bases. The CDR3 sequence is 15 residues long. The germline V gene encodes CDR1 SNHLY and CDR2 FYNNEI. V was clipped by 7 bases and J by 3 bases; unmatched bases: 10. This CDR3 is CASMNRDRVLYEQYF. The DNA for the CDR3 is TGTGCCAGCATGAACCGGGACAGGGTTCTCTACGAGCAGTACTTC.

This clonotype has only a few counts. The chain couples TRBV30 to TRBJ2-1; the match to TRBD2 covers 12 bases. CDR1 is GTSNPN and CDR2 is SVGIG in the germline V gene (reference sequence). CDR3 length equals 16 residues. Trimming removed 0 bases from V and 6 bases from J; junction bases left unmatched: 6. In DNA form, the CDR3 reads TGTGCCTGGAGTGTCCCGGGACTAGCGGGTTCCAATGAGCAGTTCTTC. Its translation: CAWSVPGLAGSNEQFF.

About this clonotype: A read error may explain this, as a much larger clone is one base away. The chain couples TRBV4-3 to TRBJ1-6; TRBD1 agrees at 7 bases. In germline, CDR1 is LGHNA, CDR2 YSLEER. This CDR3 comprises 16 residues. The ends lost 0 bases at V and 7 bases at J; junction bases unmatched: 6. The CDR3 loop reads CASSQDRGPVNSPLHF. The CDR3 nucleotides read TGCGCCAGCAGCCAAGATAGGGGGCCAGTAAATTCACCCCTCCACTTT.

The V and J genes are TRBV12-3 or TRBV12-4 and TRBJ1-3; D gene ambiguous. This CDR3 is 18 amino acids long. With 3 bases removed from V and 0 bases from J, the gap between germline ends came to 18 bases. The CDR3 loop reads CASSFSVGYQASGNTIYF. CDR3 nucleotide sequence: TGTGCCAGCAGTTTTTCAGTGGGCTATCAGGCCTCTGGAAACACCATATATTTT.